This T cell receptor beta chain was documented in a study of PD-1 blockade in classical Hodgkin lymphoma. Points from the study as a whole: By cycle point C4D1, TCR diversity had risen significantly in CD4+ cells (but not CD8+ cells). Relapsed/refractory patients reportedly had lower baseline diversity than newly diagnosed patients.

The CDR3 runs 14 residues. Trimming stripped 4 bases from V and 2 bases from J, with 12 bases between. The germline gives CDR1 MDHEN, CDR2 SYDVKM. Time point given: cycle 4 day 1 (C4D1), after 6 weeks of nivolumab. Each patient relapsed following autologous stem cell transplantation, and prior brentuximab vedotin exposure differed. The authors enriched CD8+ T cells from thawed PBMCs via magnetic negative selection. On this clone itself: Its antigen is as yet unknown.

Profiled with immunoSEQ multiplex PCR; TCRdb holds only in-frame clones, not every one. The table lists about 10,000 clones, approximately 74% of them singletons. The sample in question was CD8+ T cells from blood, obtained before the fourth cycle of nivolumab. This receptor was taken from a human donor with classical Hodgkin lymphoma. The chain carries TRBV28 and TRBJ2-7; D gene uncertain. CDR3 in DNA: TGTGCCAGCAGTTCCGTGGAACAGCCCTACGAGCAGTACTTC. This translates into CASSSVEQPYEQYF.